This T cell receptor (beta chain) comes out of a study of regulatory T cells in long-lasting Graves disease. Ten or more counts support this clonotype. What it binds is unknown. Study observations and caveats: Persistent patients shared more public clonotypes (under 3,000) than newly diagnosed patients (approximately 1,000).

Germline V gene lookup returns CDR1 MDHEN and CDR2 SYDVKM. The V end was cut by 2 bases, the J end by 4 bases, with 11 bases between. This CDR3 has 14 amino acids. The time point was: newly diagnosed GD, antithyroid drugs for less than 3 months. After RNA was extracted from PBMCs, the TCR library was made from it. Arm-PCR of CDR3 regions with iRepertoire HTBI primers generated TCR beta libraries. Per the study methods: Taken together, the samples had 62 TRBV and 15 or so TRBJ segments identified. TCRdb reprocessed the multiplex PCR reads with MiXCR, giving one entry per CDR3 protein. The V and J calls were not made by the authors but by TCRdb's processing. Of approximately 440,000 distinct CDR3 sequences listed, 15% to 20% are singletons. The same data also went into a second study, on T cells in Graves' hyperthyroidism and ophthalmopathy. This second study notes: Orbital computed tomography and thyroid ultrasound, together with serum TRAb and thyroxine and clinical symptoms, were used for diagnoses.

The TCR sequence derives from a man aged 35-49 years with Graves disease. V usage is TRBV28 and J usage is TRBJ1-2, with D perhaps matching TRBD1 (5 bases). The sequencing here drew on peripheral blood mononuclear cells (PBMCs), taken at new diagnosis, from a patient treated with antithyroid drugs. The CDR3 region is CASSLGTDGYGYTF. The CDR3 nucleotides read TGTGCCAGCAGTTTAGGGACGGACGGCTATGGCTACACCTTC.